This T cell receptor beta chain was found in a study of T cell clonality in common variable immunodeficiency (dated by TCRdb to the mid-2010s). General study outcomes and caveats: TCRbeta clonality was higher in CVID subjects than in healthy controls (t-test p = 0.018), and the increase was most characteristic of about a third of subjects. Fewer deletions and N-nucleotide insertions were reportedly observed in CVID TCRbeta sequences, and highly modified clones with 13 or more V deletions were reportedly absent from CVID TCRbeta sequences. Healthy controls shared more TCRbeta clones with each other than CVID subjects shared among themselves (p < 0.0001). According to the authors, finding the cause of the higher clonality in CVID would require sequencing the repertoires of T cell subpopulations. Differences among patients in the CVID cohort limited the correlations between repertoire features and clinical complications. Although equal DNA input was used, an average of roughly 80,000 unique sequences per sample was obtained for controls, compared with approximately 31,000 for CVID samples.

Diagnosis of CVID followed standard criteria, namely serum IgG, IgA and/or IgM below the normal range together with specific antibody deficiency. There were about 45 subjects in the CVID group (29 male and 15 female), ranging in age from roughly 9 to 64 years, with a mean age of roughly 39. Predominantly Caucasian heritage was noted among both the CVID patients and the healthy controls. Replacement immunoglobulin therapy had been administered to all CVID subjects for at least one year at the time of study participation. No CVID subject was ill or taking immunomodulatory or immunosuppressive medication when blood was collected. Heparinized peripheral whole blood samples of about 4.5 to 9 ml were obtained from each donor. Genomic DNA from adults with common variable immune deficiency (CVID) and from healthy adult controls was used to sequence TCRbeta CDR3 repertoires. Diluted blood was density-centrifuged over Hypaque 1077 or Ficoll-Paque to isolate peripheral blood mononuclear cells. Genomic DNA was extracted from unsorted mononuclear cells by Qiagen column purification or by a centrifugation-based method.

In the case of this clone: This clone's antigen is unknown. The read gets to within 3 residues of the CDR3 end, and the germline J gene fills in the rest.

Equivalent amounts of genomic DNA from CVID and control samples were used as sequencing input. For every sample, a 60 bp segment covering the rearranged TCRbeta CDR3 region was amplified and then sequenced. The immunoSEQ assay, a bias-corrected multiplex PCR combined with high-throughput sequencing, was used for TCRbeta amplification. The authors' analysis ran thus. Every unique nucleotide sequence counted as a clone and was annotated with V, D and J genes, copy number and frequency. Sequences were labeled productive if in frame, and non-productive if out of frame or containing stop codons. Clonality was calculated from Shannon's entropy as previously described. The predicted amino acid sequences of productive clones were used to derive mean CDR3 Kyte-Doolittle hydropathy. The R hclust function was used to hierarchically cluster scaled V gene usage with Manhattan distance and complete linkage. Sharing of clones by CDR3 amino acid sequence was evaluated by resampling 12 repertoires per group over 100 rounds. Repertoires were searched for 70 published EBV-specific and around 230 published CMV-specific TCRbeta sequences. A couple of CVID samples that yielded fewer than 10,000 sequences were excluded from the analysis, so approximately 40 CVID repertoires were retained. This is the immuneACCESS table as TCRdb keeps it, with only in-frame sequences that have V and J called. A part of the clones is gone; compared with another copy, unresolved V genes explain less than half, and the rest is unexplained. V and J calls plus clone size are reproduced from that table; the DNA served to infer D and trimming. For this sample, the table gives 6,500 to 8,500 clones. The leading ten clones occupy 3.5% to 4.5% of the sample.

V and J lose 11 bases and 5 bases, and a span of 4 bases separates them. The CDR3, from cysteine to phenylalanine, totals 8 residues. Part of the CDR3 DNA is given, 15 bases translated from base 1. Sequencing input: peripheral blood mononuclear cells. The TCR sequence derives from a human donor with common variable immunodeficiency. The chain couples TRBV23-1 to TRBJ2-7; confidence is insufficient to name the D gene. TRBV23-1 is an open reading frame whose function is uncertain. The CDR3: CAGHEQYF. Incomplete CDR3 DNA: TGCGCCGGCCACGAG.